The clone carrying this T cell receptor beta chain has only one observation. Trimming took off 0 bases at V and 6 bases at J, with 8 bases between the two ends. Germline CDR1 is SGHTA and CDR2 is FQGNSA. The CDR3 sequence is 13 residues long. This entry is derived from a study of blood T cell repertoires in COVID-19. At the level of the study: COVID-19 samples from acute and convalescent phases originated in the United States, Italy and Spain.

Libraries were prepared by immunoSEQ multiplex PCR; TCRdb keeps only in-frame clonotypes and omits some of them. The sample contains 250,000 or so clones, 89% of which appear only once. Sequencing was performed on peripheral blood. The receptor comes from a woman aged 40 to 50 who had recovered from COVID-19. The chain couples TRBV7-2 to TRBJ1-2, with a weak D call TRBD1 (5 bases). CDR3 sequence reads: CASSLAPGNGYTF. The CDR3 region has the DNA TGTGCCAGCAGCTTAGCGCCAGGGAATGGCTACACCTTC.